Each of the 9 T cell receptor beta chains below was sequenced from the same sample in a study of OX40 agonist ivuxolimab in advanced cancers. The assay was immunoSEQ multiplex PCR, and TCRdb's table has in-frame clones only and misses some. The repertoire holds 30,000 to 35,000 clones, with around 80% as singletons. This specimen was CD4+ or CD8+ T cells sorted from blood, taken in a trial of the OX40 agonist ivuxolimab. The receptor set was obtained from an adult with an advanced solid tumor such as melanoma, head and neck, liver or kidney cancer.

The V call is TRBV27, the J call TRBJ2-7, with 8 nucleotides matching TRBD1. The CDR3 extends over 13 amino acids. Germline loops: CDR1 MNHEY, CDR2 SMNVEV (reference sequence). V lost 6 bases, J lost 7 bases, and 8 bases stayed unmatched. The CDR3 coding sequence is TGTGCCAGCAGCCGACAGGGGATGGGAGAGCAGTACTTC. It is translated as CASSRQGMGEQYF.

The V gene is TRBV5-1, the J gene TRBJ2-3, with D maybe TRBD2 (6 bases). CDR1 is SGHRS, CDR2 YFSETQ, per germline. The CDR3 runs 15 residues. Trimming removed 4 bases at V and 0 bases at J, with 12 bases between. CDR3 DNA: TGCGCCAGCAGCACCTTAGCGGCTAGCACAGATACGCAGTATTTT. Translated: CASSTLAASTDTQYF.

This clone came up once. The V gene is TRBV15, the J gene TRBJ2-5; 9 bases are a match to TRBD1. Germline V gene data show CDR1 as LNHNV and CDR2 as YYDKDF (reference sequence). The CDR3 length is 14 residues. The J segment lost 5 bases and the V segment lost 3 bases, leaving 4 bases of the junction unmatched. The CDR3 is CATSSGQGPETQYF. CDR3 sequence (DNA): TGTGCCACCAGCAGCGGACAGGGGCCTGAGACCCAGTACTTC.

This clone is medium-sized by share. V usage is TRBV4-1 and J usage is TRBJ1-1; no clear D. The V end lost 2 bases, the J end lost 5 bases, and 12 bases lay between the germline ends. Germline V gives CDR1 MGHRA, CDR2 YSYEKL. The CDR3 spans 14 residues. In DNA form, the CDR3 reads TGCGCCAGCAGCCAACAGTATGAAGCAACTGAAGCTTTCTTT. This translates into CASSQQYEATEAFF.

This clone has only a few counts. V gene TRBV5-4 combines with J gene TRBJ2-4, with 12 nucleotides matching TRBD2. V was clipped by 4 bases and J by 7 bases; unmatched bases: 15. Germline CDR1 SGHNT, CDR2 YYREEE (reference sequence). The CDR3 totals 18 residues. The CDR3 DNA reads TGTGCCAGCAGCGAACCGGGACTAGCGGGCCCTAGCAAGAACATTCAGTACTTC. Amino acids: CASSEPGLAGPSKNIQYF. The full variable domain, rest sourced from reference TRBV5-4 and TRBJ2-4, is ETGVTQSPTHLIKTRGQQVTLRCSSQSGHNTVSWYQQALGQGPQFIFQYYREEENGRGNFPPRFSGLQFPNYSSELNVNALELDDSALYLCASSEPGLAGPSKNIQYFGAGTRLSVL.

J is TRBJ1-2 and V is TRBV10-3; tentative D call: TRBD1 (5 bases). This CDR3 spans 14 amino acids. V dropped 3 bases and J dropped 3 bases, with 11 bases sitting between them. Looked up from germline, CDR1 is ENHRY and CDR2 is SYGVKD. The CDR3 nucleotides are TGTGCCATCAGTGAAGTGAGGGGATACTATGGCTACACCTTC. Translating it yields CAISEVRGYYGYTF.

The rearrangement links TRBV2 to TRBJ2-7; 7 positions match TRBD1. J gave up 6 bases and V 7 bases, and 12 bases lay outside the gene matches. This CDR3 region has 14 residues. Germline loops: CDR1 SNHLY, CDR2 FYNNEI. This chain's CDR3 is CASTRGTVGSEQYF. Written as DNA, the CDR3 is TGTGCCAGCACCAGGGGGACAGTCGGTTCCGAGCAGTACTTC.

The CDR3 region has the DNA TGTGCCAGCATTCGATCGAGGGCGGACACCGGGGAGCTGTTTTTT. It codes for CASIRSRADTGELFF. The J gene is TRBJ2-2, the V gene TRBV6-1; possibly TRBD2 for D (5 bases). V lost 7 bases, J lost 3 bases, and 15 bases lay in between. The CDR3 has 15 residues. Per germline, CDR1 MNHNS and CDR2 SASEGT.

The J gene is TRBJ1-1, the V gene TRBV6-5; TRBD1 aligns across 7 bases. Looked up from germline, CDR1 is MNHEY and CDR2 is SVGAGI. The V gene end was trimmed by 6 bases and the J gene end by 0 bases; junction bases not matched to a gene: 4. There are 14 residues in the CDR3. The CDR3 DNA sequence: TGTGCCAGCAGGCCGGGACAGATGAACACTGAAGCTTTCTTT. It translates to CASRPGQMNTEAFF.